Listed below are T cell receptor beta chains from one sample, sequenced in a study of T-cell reconstitution after alpha-beta-depleted transplantation in children. From the PCR reads, TCRdb called clonotypes with MiXCR, one entry per CDR3 protein. Here the sample spans roughly 120,000 distinct CDR3 sequences, approximately 22% being singletons. The material was PBMCs, mostly from graft donor cells, obtained 180 days after TCRalphabeta/CD19-depleted stem cell transplant. All receptors come from a male patient aged 2 to 9 who had a stem cell transplant for chronic granulomatous disease, so the T cells may come from the graft donor. CDR3s include the opening cysteine and the closing phenylalanine or tryptophan. D genes are given only for firm matches. Clone size, where shown, is once, few, many, or a class for clones that have expanded.

clone size: NA
J gene: TRBJ2-7
V gene: TRBV12-3/TRBV12-4
D gene: NA
CDR3 protein: CASSLAIHEQYF
CDR3 DNA: TGTGCCAGCAGTTTAGCGATTCACGAGCAGTACTTC

clone size: NA
J gene: TRBJ1-2
V gene: TRBV7-9
D gene: NA
CDR3 protein: CASSERGSHGYTF
CDR3 DNA: TGTGCCAGCAGCGAGAGGGGCAGCCATGGCTACACCTTC

clone size: few
J gene: TRBJ2-5
V gene: TRBV20-1
D gene: NA
CDR3 protein: CSARPGLIKTQYF
CDR3 DNA: TGCAGTGCGAGACCGGGACTCATAAAGACCCAGTACTTC

clone size: NA
J gene: TRBJ2-3
V gene: TRBV7-8
D gene: NA
CDR3 protein: CASSLLLGWGTDTQYF
CDR3 DNA: TGTGCCAGCAGCTTACTCTTGGGATGGGGGACAGATACGCAGTATTTT

clone size: many
J gene: TRBJ2-1
V gene: TRBV29-1
D gene: NA
CDR3 protein: CSVLLAPLLNEQFF
CDR3 DNA: TGCAGCGTATTACTAGCCCCGCTTCTCAATGAGCAGTTCTTC

clone size: NA
J gene: TRBJ2-7
V gene: TRBV29-1
D gene: TRBD2
CDR3 protein: CSVGNRKKTSGNYEQYF
CDR3 DNA: TGCAGCGTTGGAAACCGGAAAAAGACTAGCGGAAACTACGAGCAGTACTTC

clone size: NA
J gene: TRBJ1-5
V gene: TRBV7-2
D gene: NA
CDR3 protein: CASSLDLGSNQPQHF
CDR3 DNA: TGTGCCAGCAGCTTAGATCTCGGTAGCAATCAGCCCCAGCATTTT

clone size: NA
J gene: TRBJ1-3
V gene: TRBV20-1
D gene: TRBD1
CDR3 protein: CSARDRQGVGNTIYF
CDR3 DNA: TGCAGTGCTAGAGATCGCCAGGGGGTGGGAAACACCATATATTTT

clone size: few
J gene: TRBJ2-7
V gene: TRBV12-3/TRBV12-4
D gene: NA
CDR3 protein: CASSPDSHYEQYF
CDR3 DNA: TGTGCCAGCAGCCCGGACAGCCACTACGAGCAGTACTTC

clone size: many
J gene: TRBJ1-4
V gene: TRBV4-3
D gene: TRBD1
CDR3 protein: CASRDTGTGHEKLFF
CDR3 DNA: TGCGCCAGCAGAGACACCGGGACAGGTCATGAAAAACTGTTTTTT

clone size: NA
J gene: TRBJ2-2
V gene: TRBV20-1
D gene: TRBD1
CDR3 protein: CSAREDRVLNTGELFF
CDR3 DNA: TGCAGTGCTAGAGAGGACAGGGTTCTGAACACCGGGGAGCTGTTTTTT

clone size: many
J gene: TRBJ2-1
V gene: TRBV6-2/TRBV6-3
D gene: TRBD2
CDR3 protein: CASSPLGLAESYNEQFF
CDR3 DNA: TGTGCCAGCAGCCCTCTCGGACTAGCGGAATCCTACAATGAGCAGTTCTTC

clone size: many
J gene: TRBJ1-1
V gene: TRBV27
D gene: NA
CDR3 protein: CASSQDSNYEAFF
CDR3 DNA: TGTGCCAGCAGTCAAGACAGCAATTATGAAGCTTTCTTT

clone size: many
J gene: TRBJ2-7
V gene: TRBV12-3/TRBV12-4
D gene: NA
CDR3 protein: CASSLGGPYEQYF
CDR3 DNA: TGTGCCAGCAGTTTAGGGGGACCCTACGAGCAGTACTTC

clone size: few
J gene: TRBJ2-1
V gene: TRBV12-3/TRBV12-4
D gene: TRBD2
CDR3 protein: CASSLAGAGDNEQFF
CDR3 DNA: TGTGCCAGCAGTTTGGCGGGAGCGGGAGACAATGAGCAGTTCTTC

clone size: NA
J gene: TRBJ2-5
V gene: TRBV29-1
D gene: TRBD1
CDR3 protein: CSVRQGAGETQYF
CDR3 DNA: TGCAGCGTCAGACAGGGGGCCGGGGAGACCCAGTACTTC

clone size: few
J gene: TRBJ1-1
V gene: TRBV12-3/TRBV12-4
D gene: TRBD1
CDR3 protein: CASSLGTGITEAFF
CDR3 DNA: TGTGCCAGCAGTTTAGGGACAGGGATCACTGAAGCTTTCTTT

clone size: many
J gene: TRBJ2-3
V gene: TRBV7-8
D gene: TRBD2
CDR3 protein: CASSSGRLTDTQYF
CDR3 DNA: TGTGCCAGCAGTAGCGGGAGATTGACAGATACGCAGTATTTT

clone size: NA
J gene: TRBJ1-1
V gene: TRBV4-1
D gene: NA
CDR3 protein: CASSQDRWDTEAFF
CDR3 DNA: TGCGCCAGCAGCCAAGATCGCTGGGACACTGAAGCTTTCTTT

clone size: NA
J gene: TRBJ2-3
V gene: TRBV12-3/TRBV12-4
D gene: TRBD1
CDR3 protein: CASSRRDRGKDTQYF
CDR3 DNA: TGTGCCAGCAGTCGCCGGGACAGGGGAAAAGATACGCAGTATTTT

clone size: many
J gene: TRBJ1-5
V gene: TRBV20-1
D gene: TRBD1
CDR3 protein: CSAGTAYSNQPQHF
CDR3 DNA: TGCAGTGCGGGGACAGCGTATAGCAATCAGCCCCAGCATTTT

clone size: few
J gene: TRBJ1-5
V gene: TRBV4-2
D gene: NA
CDR3 protein: CASSQALSYQPQHF
CDR3 DNA: TGTGCCAGCAGCCAAGCGCTATCCTATCAGCCCCAGCATTTT

clone size: NA
J gene: TRBJ2-2
V gene: TRBV6-2/TRBV6-3
D gene: NA
CDR3 protein: CASSPPSAGELFF
CDR3 DNA: TGTGCCAGCAGTCCGCCAAGCGCCGGGGAGCTGTTTTTT

clone size: many
J gene: TRBJ2-3
V gene: TRBV5-5
D gene: NA
CDR3 protein: CASSLAWVAVGADTQYF
CDR3 DNA: TGTGCCAGCAGCTTGGCCTGGGTGGCGGTAGGCGCAGATACGCAGTATTTT

clone size: many
J gene: TRBJ2-3
V gene: TRBV28
D gene: TRBD1
CDR3 protein: CASSLGDRDADTQYF
CDR3 DNA: TGTGCCAGCAGTTTGGGGGACAGGGACGCAGATACGCAGTATTTT

clone size: many
J gene: TRBJ2-3
V gene: TRBV10-1
D gene: NA
CDR3 protein: CASSDHRASTDTQYF
CDR3 DNA: TGCGCCAGCAGTGACCACAGGGCGAGCACAGATACGCAGTATTTT

clone size: NA
J gene: TRBJ2-5
V gene: TRBV20-1
D gene: NA
CDR3 protein: CSANLRERQETQYF
CDR3 DNA: TGCAGTGCTAATCTAAGGGAGAGGCAAGAGACCCAGTACTTC

clone size: once
J gene: TRBJ1-4
V gene: TRBV12-3/TRBV12-4
D gene: TRBD1
CDR3 protein: CASSLQGVNEKLFF
CDR3 DNA: TGTGCCAGCAGCCTACAGGGGGTGAATGAAAAACTGTTTTTT

clone size: many
J gene: TRBJ1-3
V gene: TRBV7-2
D gene: NA
CDR3 protein: CASTFPAGNTIYF
CDR3 DNA: TGTGCCAGCACCTTTCCGGCTGGAAACACCATATATTTT

clone size: many
J gene: TRBJ1-2
V gene: TRBV20-1
D gene: TRBD1
CDR3 protein: CSAPTGNGGYTF
CDR3 DNA: TGCAGTGCCCCGACAGGGAATGGTGGCTACACCTTC

clone size: NA
J gene: TRBJ2-6
V gene: TRBV4-3
D gene: TRBD2
CDR3 protein: CASSQGTSGVRANVLTF
CDR3 DNA: TGCGCCAGCAGCCAAGGAACTAGCGGAGTTAGGGCCAACGTCCTGACTTTC

clone size: few
J gene: TRBJ2-3
V gene: TRBV10-3
D gene: NA
CDR3 protein: CAISVQGLSTDTQYF
CDR3 DNA: TGTGCCATCAGTGTGCAAGGTCTTAGCACAGATACGCAGTATTTT

clone size: NA
J gene: TRBJ2-5
V gene: TRBV7-2
D gene: NA
CDR3 protein: CASSLDGGETQYF
CDR3 DNA: TGTGCCAGCAGCTTAGACGGTGGGGAGACCCAGTACTTC

clone size: many
J gene: TRBJ1-2
V gene: TRBV29-1
D gene: TRBD1
CDR3 protein: CSVPGGNYGYTF
CDR3 DNA: TGCAGCGTCCCAGGGGGGAACTATGGCTACACCTTC

clone size: once
J gene: TRBJ1-2
V gene: TRBV7-2
D gene: TRBD1
CDR3 protein: CASSLVPTGPNYGYTF
CDR3 DNA: TGTGCCAGCAGCTTAGTTCCGACAGGGCCCAACTATGGCTACACCTTC

clone size: few
J gene: TRBJ1-5
V gene: TRBV28
D gene: NA
CDR3 protein: CASTNLDGPQHF
CDR3 DNA: TGTGCCAGCACCAACCTCGATGGGCCCCAGCATTTT

clone size: many
J gene: TRBJ2-3
V gene: TRBV29-1
D gene: TRBD1
CDR3 protein: CSVNPPGQGTTDTQYF
CDR3 DNA: TGCAGCGTTAACCCTCCGGGACAGGGGACCACAGATACGCAGTATTTT

clone size: many
J gene: TRBJ2-1
V gene: TRBV12-3/TRBV12-4
D gene: TRBD2
CDR3 protein: CASSFKREGLDEQFF
CDR3 DNA: TGTGCCAGCAGTTTCAAGCGGGAGGGCCTCGATGAGCAGTTCTTC

clone size: few
J gene: TRBJ1-2
V gene: TRBV5-5
D gene: NA
CDR3 protein: CASSFLWQDYGYTF
CDR3 DNA: TGTGCCAGCAGCTTCCTCTGGCAGGACTATGGCTACACCTTC

clone size: NA
J gene: TRBJ1-4
V gene: TRBV5-1
D gene: NA
CDR3 protein: CASSVQGVATNEKLFF
CDR3 DNA: TGCGCCAGCAGCGTGCAGGGTGTAGCAACTAATGAAAAACTGTTTTTT

clone size: many
J gene: TRBJ1-6
V gene: TRBV3-1
D gene: NA
CDR3 protein: CASSQGALNSPLHF
CDR3 DNA: TGTGCCAGCAGCCAAGGGGCCCTTAATTCACCCCTCCACTTT

clone size: few
J gene: TRBJ2-3
V gene: TRBV12-3/TRBV12-4
D gene: NA
CDR3 protein: CASSRDRRDTQYF
CDR3 DNA: TGTGCCAGCAGTCGAGACAGGAGAGATACGCAGTATTTT

clone size: NA
J gene: TRBJ2-1
V gene: TRBV20-1
D gene: NA
CDR3 protein: CSARGAGVEQFF
CDR3 DNA: TGCAGTGCTAGGGGGGCGGGGGTTGAGCAGTTCTTC

clone size: many
J gene: TRBJ2-2
V gene: TRBV10-3
D gene: TRBD2
CDR3 protein: CATSPLAGTGELFF
CDR3 DNA: TGTGCCACCTCACCACTAGCGGGAACCGGGGAGCTGTTTTTT

clone size: NA
J gene: TRBJ2-4
V gene: TRBV7-2
D gene: NA
CDR3 protein: CASSFAGKNIQYF
CDR3 DNA: TGTGCCAGCAGCTTTGCGGGGAAAAACATTCAGTACTTC

clone size: many
J gene: TRBJ2-3
V gene: TRBV12-3/TRBV12-4
D gene: NA
CDR3 protein: CASSFRLGTDTQYF
CDR3 DNA: TGTGCCAGCAGTTTCAGGTTGGGGACAGATACGCAGTATTTT

clone size: few
J gene: TRBJ2-7
V gene: TRBV7-8
D gene: NA
CDR3 protein: CASSLYGKGYEQYF
CDR3 DNA: TGTGCCAGCAGCTTATACGGCAAGGGTTACGAGCAGTACTTC

clone size: many
J gene: TRBJ2-7
V gene: TRBV20-1
D gene: NA
CDR3 protein: CSAREFEQYF
CDR3 DNA: TGCAGTGCTAGAGAATTTGAGCAGTACTTC

clone size: NA
J gene: TRBJ2-7
V gene: TRBV6-1
D gene: TRBD2
CDR3 protein: CASSPSGGAYIKSYEQYF
CDR3 DNA: TGTGCCAGCAGTCCCAGCGGGGGGGCCTATATAAAGTCCTACGAGCAGTACTTC

clone size: once
J gene: TRBJ2-5
V gene: TRBV5-1
D gene: NA
CDR3 protein: CASSLTAGSETQYF
CDR3 DNA: TGCGCCAGCAGCTTAACTGCAGGGTCGGAGACCCAGTACTTC

clone size: many
J gene: TRBJ2-1
V gene: TRBV12-3/TRBV12-4
D gene: TRBD2
CDR3 protein: CASSLIGGGEQFF
CDR3 DNA: TGTGCCAGCAGTTTAATCGGGGGGGGTGAGCAGTTCTTC

clone size: few
J gene: TRBJ2-2
V gene: TRBV4-1
D gene: TRBD2
CDR3 protein: CASSLSGMSGELFF
CDR3 DNA: TGCGCCAGCAGCCTTAGCGGGATGTCCGGGGAGCTGTTTTTT